These T cell receptor beta chains were read from a single sample in a study of blood T cell repertoires in COVID-19. The repertoire was sequenced with immunoSEQ multiplex PCR; TCRdb's copy has only in-frame clones and lacks some. This table has under 450,000 clones, 89% appearing once. The sample taken for sequencing was peripheral blood. Receptors originate from a woman in her thirties or forties with COVID-19, enrolled during active disease. Both conserved end residues are part of each CDR3. D genes are given only for firm matches. Expanded clones are given a class, and other clones once, few, many or no size at all.

abundance	d_gene	v_gene	j_gene	CDR3nt	CDR3aa
.	.	TRBV30	TRBJ2-7	TGTGCCTGGAGTAGACAGGTGTACGAGCAGTACTTC	CAWSRQVYEQYF
.	.	TRBV28	TRBJ1-2	TGTGCCAGCAGTCCCCCCGGGGAGGACTATGGCTACACCTTC	CASSPPGEDYGYTF
.	TRBD1	TRBV6-1	TRBJ1-1	TGTGCCAGCAGTGAAGGACAGGGACGGCCGAACACTGAAGCTTTCTTT	CASSEGQGRPNTEAFF
.	TRBD1	TRBV6-1	TRBJ1-6	TGTGCCAGCAGTGAAAGAGACAGGGCAAATTCACCCCTCCACTTT	CASSERDRANSPLHF
many	.	TRBV28	TRBJ2-2	TGTGCCAGCAGTTTATCACAATTCTACACCGGGGAGCTGTTTTTT	CASSLSQFYTGELFF
.	TRBD1	TRBV30	TRBJ1-2	TGTGCCTGGAGTGTATTCCACAGGGGAGCCTATGGCTACACCTTC	CAWSVFHRGAYGYTF
.	TRBD1	TRBV28	TRBJ2-7	TGTGCCAGCAGTTCTAACAGGGGGGAGCAGTACTTC	CASSSNRGEQYF
.	TRBD2	TRBV29-1	TRBJ2-7	TGCAGCGTTGAAAGTGCGATGGGACTAGCCGCAGGCGAGCAGTACTTC	CSVESAMGLAAGEQYF
.	TRBD2	TRBV10-3	TRBJ2-1	TGTGCCATCAGTGCTCTAGCGGGAGGACCGGGGGCCTACAATGAGCAGTTCTTC	CAISALAGGPGAYNEQFF
.	.	TRBV7-9	TRBJ2-3	TGTGCCAGCAGCTTAGGGGTTGCGGCAGACACAGATACGCAGTATTTT	CASSLGVAADTDTQYF
.	.	TRBV6-5	TRBJ1-1	TGTGCCAGCAGTTACTCGAGCCCAGGGTCGGGTACTGAAGCTTTCTTT	CASSYSSPGSGTEAFF
.	TRBD2	TRBV10-3	TRBJ2-7	TGTGCCATCAGTGGTCCAGGTAGCGGGGTAGACGAGCAGTACTTC	CAISGPGSGVDEQYF
.	TRBD1	TRBV5-4	TRBJ2-7	TGTGCCAGCAGTCGCCAGGGGGCAAATCTATACGAGCAGTACTTC	CASSRQGANLYEQYF
once	.	TRBV10-3	TRBJ1-5	TGTGCCATCGCTGAACGGGACAATCAGCCCCAGCATTTT	CAIAERDNQPQHF
.	TRBD2	TRBV6-6	TRBJ2-1	TGTGCCAGCAGCCCCCCCGGACTAGCGGGGGATGATGAGCAGTTCTTC	CASSPPGLAGDDEQFF
.	.	TRBV6-2/TRBV6-3	TRBJ1-4	TGTGCCAGCAGCATTGTCCTGAATGAAAAACTGTTTTTT	CASSIVLNEKLFF
.	TRBD1	TRBV7-2	TRBJ1-2	TGTGCCAGCAGCGATACCGCTCAAAGGACAGGGCCCAACTATGGCTACACCTTC	CASSDTAQRTGPNYGYTF
.	.	TRBV29-1	TRBJ2-2	TGCAGCGTCTGCTATTCCCGGGTCGGGGAGCTGTTTTTT	CSVCYSRVGELFF
once	TRBD1	TRBV4-3	TRBJ1-5	TGCGCCAGCAGCCAAGCCAGGGGGACGAATCAGCCCCAGCATTTT	CASSQARGTNQPQHF
.	TRBD1	TRBV4-3	TRBJ1-3	TGCGCCAGCAGCCTAGACAGGGGAACTGGAAACACCATATATTTT	CASSLDRGTGNTIYF
.	.	TRBV5-4	TRBJ1-2	TGTGCCAGCAGCCGGCGGAGCGCCTGGAACTATGGCTACACCTTC	CASSRRSAWNYGYTF
.	.	TRBV27	TRBJ1-2	.	CASSSSIGGYTF
once	TRBD1	TRBV28	TRBJ1-5	TGTGCCAGCAGCCTGACAGGGGCGTATGGCAATCAGCCCCAGCATTTT	CASSLTGAYGNQPQHF
.	TRBD1	TRBV7-2	TRBJ1-5	TGTGCCAGCAGCTTACGGACAGGGGGTCAGCCCCAGCATTTT	CASSLRTGGQPQHF
.	TRBD1	TRBV6-4	TRBJ2-2	TGTGCCAGCAGTCCGGGACAGGGGGTCCCCGGGGAGCTGTTTTTT	CASSPGQGVPGELFF
.	.	TRBV27	TRBJ2-2	TGTGCCAGCAGGAGTAGTAGCAGCTCCACCGGGGAGCTGTTTTTT	CASRSSSSSTGELFF
.	.	TRBV4-1	TRBJ2-7	TGCGCCAGCAGCCTTGGGACTGCATCCTACGAGCAGTACTTC	CASSLGTASYEQYF
.	.	TRBV6-5	TRBJ1-3	TGTGCCAGCACCCCGGGAGGAAACACCATATATTTT	CASTPGGNTIYF
.	TRBD1	TRBV18	TRBJ1-5	TGTGCCAGCTCACAGGGGGCGCGTGGCAATCAGCCCCAGCATTTT	CASSQGARGNQPQHF
.	TRBD2	TRBV5-1	TRBJ2-3	TGCGCCAGCAGCTTGGCGCCTAGCGGGGGGATTGATACGCAGTATTTT	CASSLAPSGGIDTQYF
.	.	TRBV27	TRBJ1-4	TGTGCCAGCAGTCGATTCGGGGGGAACAATGAAAAACTGTTTTTT	CASSRFGGNNEKLFF
.	TRBD1	TRBV3-1/TRBV3-2	TRBJ1-6	TGTGCCAGCAGCCAAGGTCAGGGGGGAGGATCACCCCTCCACTTT	CASSQGQGGGSPLHF
.	.	TRBV27	TRBJ1-1	TGTGCCAGCAGCCACAGGGTCTCAAGCACTGAAGCTTTCTTT	CASSHRVSSTEAFF
.	TRBD1	TRBV28	TRBJ1-6	TGTGCCAGCAGTTCACTTTCGGGACAGGGTTTCAGCTATAATTCACCCCTCCACTTT	CASSSLSGQGFSYNSPLHF
.	TRBD1	TRBV4-3	TRBJ1-1	TGCGCCAGCAGCCAAGCCTGGGACAGTATGAACACTGAAGCTTTCTTT	CASSQAWDSMNTEAFF
once	TRBD1	TRBV24-1	TRBJ1-4	TGTGCCACCAGCATACAGGGGGAGCATGAAAAACTGTTTTTT	CATSIQGEHEKLFF
.	.	TRBV28	TRBJ1-2	TGTGCCATCAAGAAAATAGAGGGCTACACCTTC	CAIKKIEGYTF
.	.	TRBV19	TRBJ1-1	TGTGCCAGTAGTCCTGCCGGGACTATGAACACTGAAGCTTTCTTT	CASSPAGTMNTEAFF
.	.	TRBV5-6	TRBJ2-1	TGTGCCAGCAGCTTGGCCCCGGGGAGCTACAATGAGCAGTTCTTC	CASSLAPGSYNEQFF
.	.	TRBV12-3/TRBV12-4	TRBJ1-1	TGTGCCAGCAGTTTACAGGCAGGTGAAGCTTTCTTT	CASSLQAGEAFF
.	TRBD2	TRBV5-1	TRBJ2-5	TGCGCCAGCAGCTGGGGGACTAGCGGATTCAAAGAGACCCAGTACTTC	CASSWGTSGFKETQYF
.	.	TRBV28	TRBJ1-2	TGTGCCAGCAGTTTGGCGGGGGCCCTCCCCTATGGCTACACCTTC	CASSLAGALPYGYTF
.	TRBD1	TRBV19	TRBJ1-2	TGTGCCAGTGAAACAGGGGACCGATATGGCTACACCTTC	CASETGDRYGYTF
.	TRBD2	TRBV5-6	TRBJ2-3	TGTGCCAGCAGCTCGCCAATAGCGGGACGCACAGATACGCAGTATTTT	CASSSPIAGRTDTQYF
.	TRBD1	TRBV15	TRBJ2-3	TGTGCCACCAGCAGACTTCCAGGACAGGGTTCTAGCACAGATACGCAGTATTTT	CATSRLPGQGSSTDTQYF
.	.	TRBV4-1	TRBJ1-2	TGCGCCAGCAGCCAACTAGATGGGAACTATGGCTACACCTTC	CASSQLDGNYGYTF
.	.	TRBV6-6	TRBJ1-1	TGTGCCAGCAGTTACGAAGTAGGAGGGAACACTGAAGCTTTCTTT	CASSYEVGGNTEAFF
.	.	TRBV15	TRBJ1-2	TGTGCCACCAGCAGAGCAGGGTTGACCGACTCCTATGGCTACACCTTC	CATSRAGLTDSYGYTF
once	.	TRBV7-9	TRBJ1-1	TGTGCCAGCAGCTTTGGGACTGATGAAGCTTTCTTT	CASSFGTDEAFF
.	TRBD1	TRBV5-1	TRBJ2-3	TGCGCCAGCAGCTTGCAAACAGGGGTGACAGATACGCAGTATTTT	CASSLQTGVTDTQYF
few	TRBD1	TRBV5-5	TRBJ2-7	TGTGCCAGCAGCTTGGTGGGACAGGGGGTTTACGAGCAGTACTTC	CASSLVGQGVYEQYF
.	.	TRBV6-2/TRBV6-3	TRBJ2-7	TGTGCCAGCAGTTACTCAGGGGTCTCCTACGAGCAGTACTTC	CASSYSGVSYEQYF